The clone carrying this TCR beta chain was seen a few times. The entry originates in a study of regulatory T cells in long-lasting Graves disease. This CDR3 spans 12 amino acids. Trimming pared 1 base from V and 7 bases from J, leaving 6 bases between. CDR1 is SGDLS and CDR2 is YYNGEE in the germline V gene. As for time point: newly diagnosed GD, antithyroid drugs for less than 3 months. Following extraction of RNA from PBMCs, that RNA was used to make the TCR library. iRepertoire HTBI primers and Arm-PCR of CDR3 regions built TCR beta libraries. TCRdb re-called the multiplex PCR reads through MiXCR, storing one row per CDR3 protein. Among roughly 520,000 distinct CDR3 sequences listed, about 12% were seen once. The same data also went into a second study, on T cells in Graves' hyperthyroidism and ophthalmopathy.

The sequence derives from a woman between 25 and 40 years old with Graves disease. This material consisted of peripheral blood mononuclear cells (PBMCs), taken at new diagnosis, from a patient treated with antithyroid drugs. The chain links TRBV9 to TRBJ2-1, with D unclear. CDR3 DNA: TGTGCCAGCAGCGTACCGACGAATGAGCAGTTCTTC. It translates to CASSVPTNEQFF.